The sample holds a few counts of the clone carrying this T cell receptor beta chain. V was clipped by 0 bases and J by 7 bases, with 13 bases between them. Germline V gene sequence: CDR1 LNHNV, CDR2 YYDKDF (reference sequence). This CDR3 is built from 14 residues. TCRdb recomputed calls from the 5' RACE reads with MiXCR, one row per CDR3 protein. The sample holds 460,000 or so distinct CDR3 sequences, 14% seen once. This sample is drawn from a study of identical twins. This sample was also put to use in a study of yellow fever vaccine responses in identical twins.

The receptor comes from a woman aged 18-35 years in good health. Sequences were obtained from CD4+ T cells sorted from blood. The V and J genes are TRBV15 and TRBJ2-7; possible D gene TRBD1, 5 bases. This chain's CDR3 is CATSRDLGVEEQYF. CDR3 bases: TGTGCCACCAGCAGAGATTTAGGGGTGGAGGAGCAGTACTTC.